These 5 T cell receptor beta chains share one sample of origin, sequenced in a study of a mutant IDH1 vaccine in newly diagnosed glioma. Using immunoSEQ multiplex PCR, the repertoire was profiled, and TCRdb retains in-frame clones only, with some absent. The sample holds approximately 44,000 clones, less than 80% seen once. No antigens are known for them. The sample's time point: week 35, safety follow-up. Vaccinated patients received 300 ug of mutant IDH1 20-mer peptide per dose, with topical imiquimod. The source was PBMCs, collected from a glioma patient whose treatment included an IDH1 peptide vaccine. The receptors were sampled from a man in his forties with glioma.

The chain has TRBV5-4 and TRBJ2-1; D is undetermined. Looked up from germline, CDR1 is SGHNT and CDR2 is YYREEE (reference sequence). V was shortened by 5 bases and J by 4 bases, with 10 bases between the two germline ends. This CDR3 contains 13 residues. CDR3 DNA sequence: TGTGCCAGCAGTCTCACCTCGTACAATGAGCAGTTCTTC. It translates to CASSLTSYNEQFF.

This chain links TRBV7-9 with TRBJ1-1; 7 bases line up with TRBD1. The ends lost 7 bases at V and 6 bases at J; junction bases unmatched: 11. The CDR3 consists of 14 residues. The V gene's germline CDR1 is SEHNR and CDR2 FQNEAQ (reference sequence). The DNA of the CDR3 is TGTGCCAGCACCCGACAGGGCTTCTATCCTGAAGCTTTCTTT. Encoded protein: CASTRQGFYPEAFF.

V is TRBV15 and J is TRBJ1-3; the D is unclear. The CDR3 spans 15 residues. Trimming took 1 base from V and 2 from J, leaving 9 bases between them. CDR1 is LNHNV, CDR2 YYDKDF, per germline (reference sequence). The CDR3 protein is CATSRAGEAGNTIYF. In DNA form, the CDR3 reads TGTGCCACCAGCAGAGCGGGAGAAGCTGGAAACACCATATATTTT.

This chain uses TRBV25-1 with TRBJ1-3; 8 nucleotides match TRBD1. CDR3 length: 14 amino acids. V gave up 5 bases and J gave up 8 bases; unmatched junction bases: 8. The V gene's germline CDR1 is MGHDK and CDR2 SYGVNS. The CDR3, as DNA: TGTGCCAGCAGTCCGACAGGGGCTGTTTACACCATATATTTT. Amino acid sequence: CASSPTGAVYTIYF.

This clone has only a few counts. This chain joins TRBV5-4 and TRBJ1-1, with D uncertain. V lost 4 bases to trimming and J lost 5 bases, with 15 bases between them. The CDR3 consists of 14 residues. The germline CDR1 and CDR2 sequences are SGHNT and YYREEE (reference sequence). CDR3 amino acids: CASSPGPPLTEAFF. CDR3 DNA: TGTGCCAGCAGCCCCGGACCTCCACTTACTGAAGCTTTCTTT.